This T cell receptor beta chain stems from a study of cytomegalovirus exposure and HLA in healthy donors (dated by TCRdb to about 2017). For the study in its entirety: An earlier analysis of around 600 of the donors reported roughly 270 Gb of sequence data and around 120 million unique TCR beta sequences from 150 million to 200 million T cells. Along with the approximately 700-subject first cohort, a separate validation cohort of 120 different subjects was used. The study combined high-throughput TCR immunosequencing, statistical association of individual TCRs with disease status, and machine learning to predict cytomegalovirus infection status. Using immunosequencing, the study profiled T cell repertoires from 500 to 800 subjects and related those repertoires to cytomegalovirus serostatus. Every discovery cohort repertoire had been produced on one sequencing platform. In a later analysis, previously published TCR beta repertoires from some 640 donors were re-analyzed and high-resolution HLA genotyping was added so that TCR occurrence patterns could be studied. Donor age, sex, ethnicity and CMV serostatus were compiled alongside the repertoire data. The study aimed to test whether signatures of past pathogen exposure could be identified by cataloging public T cell receptors. An earlier analysis of several hundred of the donors used high-throughput TCR beta sequencing to judge whether each TCR beta V gene segment behaved as functional or pseudogenic. HLA typing covered class I and class II loci at four-digit resolution. A later genetic analysis took genome-wide SNP genotypes for about three fifths of the 666 donors and used that subset as a discovery cohort. Of the 350 to 450 genotyped donors, approximately 83% fell in the genetic ancestry cluster associated with self-reported Caucasian donors. Because of strong linkage in the cohort, roughly five DR-DQ haplotypes were treated as single units for association and clustering. Among about 400 genotyped donors of the cohort, an average of around 250,000 unique TCR beta nucleotide sequences was sequenced per donor, of which roughly 18% were non-productive. Rather than drawing on any new phenotypic data, the later analysis identified candidate immune exposures from TCR beta sequences and the way those sequences occurred across donors. Typing coverage differed by locus: A, B, C, DRB1 and DQB1 were typed in roughly 620-630 donors, DQA1 in roughly 510, DPA1 in around 580, and DPB1 in 450 to 480. An early release that covered about 640 HLA-typed donors contained approximately 300 gigabases of sequencing data and around 80 million unique TCR sequences.

The cohort was made up of several hundred healthy bone marrow donors. At the time of sampling, every cohort member was nominally healthy, though immune exposures that went unrecorded were likely present. The donor was CMV seronegative and belonged to the group of more than 300 seronegative cohort members. Each donor provided a peripheral blood sample, and peripheral blood mononuclear cells were used for TCR beta sequencing. Genomic DNA extraction from the blood cell samples was performed with the Qiagen DNeasy Blood Extraction Kit. Summary of the overall study and its limitations: HLA typing was unavailable for some donors at each locus, so association tests used only the typed subset. In the study, about 150 TCR beta chains were listed as associated with cytomegalovirus. Assigning TCR associations to individual alleles was difficult when HLA alleles, especially DR and DQ, strongly co-occurred. Some IMGT-functional V segments, including TRBV6-2 and TRBV6-3, could not be told apart with the 87-base-pair reads, so those segments were excluded. The only immune exposure information available for the cohort was CMV serostatus. V-gene and J-gene trimming of TCR beta chains was associated with a missense DCLRE1C variant in a later genetic analysis, and the association was replicated in an independent cohort. A later analysis found that HLA-associated TCR beta chains were more clonally expanded and had lower generation probabilities than equally common non-associated chains. In an earlier analysis of about 600 of the donors, most TCR beta V segments appeared in productive rearrangements about 87% or about 30% of the time, broadly matching IMGT annotations. Most CMV-associated TCR beta chains appeared to be HLA-restricted in a later analysis, and the HLA associations seemed to be driven largely by CMV exposure. Correlated functional status among segregating V segments might be attributable to linkage disequilibrium, but an unknown experimental factor could not be ruled out. According to a later genetic analysis, donors in an Asian-associated ancestry cluster had fewer N-insertions in productive TCRs than the roughly 670-donor mean. In this cohort, only TCR beta chains were sequenced, and detectable features were limited by the absence of alpha or paired-chain data. At a false discovery rate of 0.05, a later analysis linked under 20,000 TCR beta sequences to specific HLA alleles. Presence/absence analyses assumed roughly uniform sequencing depth across donors, an assumption that may not hold. A later analysis found that TCR association rates varied across HLA loci, with DRB1 alleles showing the most associated TCRs and HLA-C alleles the fewest. A further reported finding was that TCR beta sequences accurately predicted the HLA-A and HLA-B alleles for most subjects in the first cohort. Most TCR sequences were observed very rarely across donors, whereas some public TCRs were present in many individuals. Because counts were too low, roughly 16 rarely observed V segments, including chromosome 9 orphons, were left out of the earlier analysis of a few hundred of the donors. A later analysis reported that several top co-occurrence clusters appeared linked to parvovirus B19, influenza, CMV and Epstein-Barr virus. In both the original and validation cohorts, the classifier was reported to diagnose cytomegalovirus status with high specificity and sensitivity. It was suggested by the authors that the approach could potentially be generalized to other disease states and immunological phenotypes. A cluster of highly shared sequence variants was judged likely to represent a technical artifact of the sequencing pipeline. In vitro tests confirmed that a few of the cytomegalovirus-associated TCR beta chains recognize cytomegalovirus antigens.

Library prep was done by the immunoSEQ multiplex PCR assay. The multiplex PCR relied on a mix of 60 forward primers for TCR Vbeta segments and 13 reverse primers for TCR Jbeta segments. Amplification of the CDR3 region of rearranged TCR beta genes was performed with a multiplex PCR assay on genomic DNA. Amplified TCR beta libraries were sequenced as 87-base-pair reads on the Illumina HiSeq System. Concerning the study's data processing: A later analysis tallied 75 million to 95 million unique TCR beta chains across the 660 or so repertoires, and approximately 12 million of those chains were shared by two or more donors. A nearest-neighbor algorithm error-corrected the raw reads and collapsed the reads into unique sequences, merging closely related sequences to remove PCR and sequencing errors. CDR3 sequences were aligned to IMGT reference sequences to assign V, D and J gene segments. For a sequence to be retained, a match of at least six nucleotides to both a V gene segment and a J gene segment was required. A rearrangement counted as productive if the CDR3 had no stop codons and remained in frame with V and J, and every other rearrangement counted as non-productive. CDR3 was defined by IMGT convention, running from the second conserved V-encoded cysteine to the conserved J-encoded phenylalanine. The earlier analysis of roughly 590 of the donors excluded any sequence lacking an unambiguous match to a single V gene segment. An earlier analysis of a few hundred of the donors called V segments functional above 56.7% productive rearrangements and segregating when the between-donor standard deviation exceeded 5%. A statistical classification framework was built to diagnose cytomegalovirus status from the catalog of TCR beta chain sequences. In a later analysis, V and J genes were assigned by comparing TCR nucleotide sequences against IMGT/GENE-DB human TR gene sequences. In a later analysis, CDR3 sequences and most-parsimonious VDJ recombination scenarios were assigned using the TCRdist pipeline. In a later analysis, each TCR beta chain was defined by its CDR3 amino acid sequence together with its V-gene family, and reads without a unique V-gene family were excluded. A later analysis removed several hundred highly shared, low-generation-probability nucleotide sequences to deal with suspected cross-contamination and a sequencing artifact. For each public chain, a later analysis derived a clonal expansion index from normalized ranks of inferred template counts within each repertoire. In a later analysis, generation probabilities were computed using a VDJ recombination model fitted to out-of-frame rearrangements, and the results were checked against IGoR. In a later analysis, hypergeometric tests were used to score TCR-TCR, TCR-HLA and TCR-CMV co-occurrence, with a repertoire-size bias correction applied to TCR pairs. A later analysis estimated false discovery rates by permuting HLA or CMV assignments 20 times. In a later analysis, co-occurring TCRs were grouped using DBSCAN, with TCRdist sequence similarity added in when clustering inside HLA-allele-positive subsets. Repertoires with fewer than 30,000 or more than 120,000 public chains, plus five repertoires with anomalous nucleotide sharing, were excluded from co-occurrence clustering. TCRdb holds this immuneACCESS table with in-frame rearrangements only. Some clones are missing; in checked studies, unresolved V genes explain under half, and the rest has no known cause. V, J and clone size reflect that table, while D and trimming were determined from the DNA. This sample has some 150,000 clones in its table, and 77% of those were observed once. The ten top clones hold 1.5% to 2% of the sample.

The germline V gene provides CDR1 SGHRS and CDR2 YFSETQ. The CDR3 numbers 16 residues from cysteine through phenylalanine. Only the CDR3 DNA is retained, 48 bases long and in frame from the first base. The junction carries 21 bases between V and J, which are trimmed by 4 bases and 4 bases respectively. Details on this clone: Its antigen has not been determined. Base qualities are not recorded, but no much larger clone differs from it by a single base.

The rearranged chain carries TRBV5-1 and TRBJ2-7; TRBD1 is perhaps the D gene, given 5 matching bases. This sequence was found in a woman aged 30 to 39 in good health and CMV-seronegative. Sequenced material: PBMCs. Here the CDR3 is given as CASSRQTVSTPYEQYF. Here is the DNA: TGCGCCAGCAGCCGACAGACAGTATCAACCCCATACGAGCAGTACTTC.